What follows are 2 T cell receptor beta chains derived from one specimen sequenced in a study of CD8 T cells in Susac syndrome (dated by TCRdb to the late 2010s). Libraries were prepared through the immunoSEQ multiplex PCR assay. RNA was extracted with the RNeasy kit and about 0.5 to 1 ug was reverse transcribed using random hexamers. TCRdb reanalyzed the raw reads on its own, using fastp at Q25 for trimming and MiXCR for clone calling, and kept in-frame beta chains. All rows with the same CDR3 protein become a single entry with the most common DNA and genes. This sample gives over 150,000 distinct CDR3 sequences in total; roughly 94% of them show up just once. The top ten clonotypes cover 0.085% to 0.1% of the sample. Material for sequencing was CD4+ T cells from PBMCs. Receptors were obtained from a human donor with Susac syndrome.

V usage is TRBV30 and J usage is TRBJ1-5; the D gene is possibly TRBD1 (5 bases). The CDR3 loop spans 19 amino acids. V was pared by 4 bases and J by 0 bases, with 25 bases between. From germline, CDR1 is GTSNPN and CDR2 SVGIG (reference sequence). The DNA of the CDR3 is TGTGCCTGGAACGCTCTCGGGGCCAACTGCCCCCATAGCAATCAGCCCCAGCATTTT. It translates to CAWNALGANCPHSNQPQHF.

The rearrangement links TRBV27 to TRBJ2-7; 9 bases are a match to TRBD2. The germline CDR1 and CDR2 sequences are MNHEY and SMNVEV (reference sequence). The junction had 3 bases not matched to a gene; V was cut back by 6 bases and J by 6 bases. The CDR3 has 12 amino acids. The CDR3 region is CASSKTSGEQYF. The CDR3 bases are TGTGCCAGCAGCAAGACTAGCGGCGAGCAGTACTTC.